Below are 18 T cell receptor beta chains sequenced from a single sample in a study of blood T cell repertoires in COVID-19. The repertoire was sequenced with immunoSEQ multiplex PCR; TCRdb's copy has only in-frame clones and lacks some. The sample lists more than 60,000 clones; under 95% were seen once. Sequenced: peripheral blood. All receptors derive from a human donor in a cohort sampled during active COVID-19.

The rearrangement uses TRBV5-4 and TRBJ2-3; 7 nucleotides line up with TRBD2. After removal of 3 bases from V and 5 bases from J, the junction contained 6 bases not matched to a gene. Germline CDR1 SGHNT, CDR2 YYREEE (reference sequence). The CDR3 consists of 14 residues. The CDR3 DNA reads TGTGCCAGCAGCTCTACTAGCGAGGGAGATACGCAGTATTTT. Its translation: CASSSTSEGDTQYF.

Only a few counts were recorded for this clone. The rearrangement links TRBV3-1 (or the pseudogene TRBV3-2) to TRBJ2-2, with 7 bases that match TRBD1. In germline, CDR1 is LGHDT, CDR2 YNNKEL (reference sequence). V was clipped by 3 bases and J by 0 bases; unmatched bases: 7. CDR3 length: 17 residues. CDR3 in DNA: TGTGCCAGCAGCCACCCGGGACAGTACTCGAACACCGGGGAGCTGTTTTTT. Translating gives CASSHPGQYSNTGELFF.

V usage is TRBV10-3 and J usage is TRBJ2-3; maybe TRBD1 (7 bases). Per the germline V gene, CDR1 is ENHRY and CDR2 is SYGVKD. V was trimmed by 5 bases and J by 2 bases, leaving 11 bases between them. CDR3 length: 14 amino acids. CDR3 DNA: TGTGCCATCAGTTCAGGGGGACTCACAGATACGCAGTATTTT. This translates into CAISSGGLTDTQYF.

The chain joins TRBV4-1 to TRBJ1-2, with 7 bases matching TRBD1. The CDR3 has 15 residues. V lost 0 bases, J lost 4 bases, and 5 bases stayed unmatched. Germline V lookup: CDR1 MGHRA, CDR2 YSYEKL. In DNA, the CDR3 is TGCGCCAGCAGCCAAGATCCCACAGGGGCCTATGGCTACACCTTC. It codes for CASSQDPTGAYGYTF.

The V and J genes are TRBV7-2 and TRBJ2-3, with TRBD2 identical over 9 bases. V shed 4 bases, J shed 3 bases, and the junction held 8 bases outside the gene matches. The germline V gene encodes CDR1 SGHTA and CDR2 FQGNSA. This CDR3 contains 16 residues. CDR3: CASSSLAGAGTDTQYF. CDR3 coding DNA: TGTGCCAGCAGCTCGTTAGCGGGGGCTGGAACAGATACGCAGTATTTT.

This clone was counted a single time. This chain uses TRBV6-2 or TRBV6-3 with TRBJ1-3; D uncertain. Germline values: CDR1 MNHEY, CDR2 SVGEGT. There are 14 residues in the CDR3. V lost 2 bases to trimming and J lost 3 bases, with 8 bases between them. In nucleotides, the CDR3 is TGTGCCAGCAGTTACCCAGGCGTTGGAAACACCATATATTTT. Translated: CASSYPGVGNTIYF.

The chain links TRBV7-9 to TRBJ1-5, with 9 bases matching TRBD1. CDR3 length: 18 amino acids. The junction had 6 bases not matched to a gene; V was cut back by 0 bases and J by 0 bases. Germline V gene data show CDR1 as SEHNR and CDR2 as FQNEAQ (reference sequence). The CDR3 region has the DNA TGTGCCAGCAGCTTAGCGAGACAGGGGGTAAGTAGCAATCAGCCCCAGCATTTT. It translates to CASSLARQGVSSNQPQHF.

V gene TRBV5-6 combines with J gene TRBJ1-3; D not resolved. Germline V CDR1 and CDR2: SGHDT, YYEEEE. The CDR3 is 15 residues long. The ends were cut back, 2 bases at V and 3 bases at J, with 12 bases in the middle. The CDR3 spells CASSLSGGFGNTIYF. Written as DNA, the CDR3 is TGTGCCAGCAGCTTATCAGGAGGCTTTGGAAACACCATATATTTT.

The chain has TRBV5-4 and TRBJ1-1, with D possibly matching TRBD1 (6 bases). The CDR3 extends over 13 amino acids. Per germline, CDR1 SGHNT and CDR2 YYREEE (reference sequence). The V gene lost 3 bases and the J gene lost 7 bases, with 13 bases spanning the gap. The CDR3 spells CASSSRGTREAFF. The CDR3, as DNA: TGTGCCAGCAGCTCCAGGGGAACGCGTGAAGCTTTCTTT.

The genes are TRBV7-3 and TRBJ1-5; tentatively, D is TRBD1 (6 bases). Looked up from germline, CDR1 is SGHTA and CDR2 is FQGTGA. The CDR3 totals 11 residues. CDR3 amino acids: CASQGSQPQHF. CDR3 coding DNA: TGTGCTTCGCAGGGGAGTCAGCCCCAGCATTTT.

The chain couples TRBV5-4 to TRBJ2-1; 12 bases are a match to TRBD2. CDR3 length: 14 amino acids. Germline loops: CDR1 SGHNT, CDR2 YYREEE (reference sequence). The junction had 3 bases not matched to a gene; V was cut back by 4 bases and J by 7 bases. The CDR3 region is CASSPLAGGNEQFF. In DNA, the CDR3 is TGTGCCAGCAGCCCACTAGCGGGGGGAAATGAGCAGTTCTTC.

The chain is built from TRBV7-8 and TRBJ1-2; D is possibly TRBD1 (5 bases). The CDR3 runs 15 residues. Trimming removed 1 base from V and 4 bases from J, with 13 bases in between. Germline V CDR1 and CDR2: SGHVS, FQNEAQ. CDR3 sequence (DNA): TGTGCCAGCAGCTTAGAGCAGGGTGGTGCCTATGGCTACACCTTC. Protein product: CASSLEQGGAYGYTF.

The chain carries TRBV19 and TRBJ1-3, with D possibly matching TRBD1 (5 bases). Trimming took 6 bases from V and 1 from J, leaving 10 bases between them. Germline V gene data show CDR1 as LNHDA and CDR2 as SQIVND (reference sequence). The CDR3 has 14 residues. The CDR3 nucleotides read TGTGCCAGTAGAGGGGCTTTGTCTGGAAACACCATATATTTT. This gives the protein CASRGALSGNTIYF.

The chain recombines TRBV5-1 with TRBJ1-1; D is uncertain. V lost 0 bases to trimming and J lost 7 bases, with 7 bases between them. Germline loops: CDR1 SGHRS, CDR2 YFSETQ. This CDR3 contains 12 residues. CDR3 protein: CASSLGPNEAFF. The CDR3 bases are TGCGCCAGCAGCTTGGGGCCGAATGAAGCTTTCTTT.

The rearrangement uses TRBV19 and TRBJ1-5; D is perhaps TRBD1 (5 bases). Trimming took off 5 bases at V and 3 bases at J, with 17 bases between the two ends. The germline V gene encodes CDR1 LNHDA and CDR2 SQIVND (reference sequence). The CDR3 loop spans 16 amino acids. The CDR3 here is CASSLLTGGNNQPQHF. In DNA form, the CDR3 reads TGTGCCAGTAGTCTCCTGACGGGGGGGAACAATCAGCCCCAGCATTTT.

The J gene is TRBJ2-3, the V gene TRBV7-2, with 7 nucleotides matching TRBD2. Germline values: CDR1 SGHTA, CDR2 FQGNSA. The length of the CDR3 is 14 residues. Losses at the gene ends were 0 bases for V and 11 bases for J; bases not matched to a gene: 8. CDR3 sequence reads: CASSLARRSGMQYF. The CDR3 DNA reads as TGTGCCAGCAGCTTAGCGCGACGGAGCGGGATGCAGTATTTT. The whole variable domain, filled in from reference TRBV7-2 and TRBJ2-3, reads GAGVSQSPSNKVTEKGKDVELRCDPISGHTALYWYRQSLGQGLEFLIYFQGNSAPDKSGLPSDRFSAERTGGSVSTLTIQRTQQEDSAVYLCASSLARRSGMQYFGPGTRLTVL.

The CDR3 DNA follows: TGTGCCACCAACCGGGACAGGGTGTCACCCCTCCACTTT. It is translated as CATNRDRVSPLHF. The J gene is TRBJ1-6, the V gene TRBV19, with 9 nucleotides matching TRBD1. The CDR3 spans 13 residues. From germline, CDR1 is LNHDA and CDR2 SQIVND (reference sequence). The ends lost 10 bases at V and 10 bases at J; junction bases unmatched: 8.

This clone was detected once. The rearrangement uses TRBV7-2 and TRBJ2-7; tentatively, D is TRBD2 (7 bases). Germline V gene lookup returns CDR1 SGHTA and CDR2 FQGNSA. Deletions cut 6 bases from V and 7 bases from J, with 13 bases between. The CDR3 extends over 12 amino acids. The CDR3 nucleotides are TGTGCCAGCAGAGGGGGAGGGCGTGAGCAGTACTTC. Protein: CASRGGGREQYF.